This TCR beta chain was obtained from a study of shared clonotypes between healthy human individuals. Study information: The study used three CD4 naive, three CD4 memory, two CD8 naive and one CD8 memory plate per donor. Study-wide results and caveats: Sorted-subset samples were not fully sequenced, rarefaction indicated.

Germline V gene data show CDR1 as MDHEN and CDR2 as SYDVKM. V shed 3 bases and J shed 4 bases, with 6 bases lying between them. The CDR3 runs to 12 residues. The naive CD8 subset, CD45RO-negative cells positively selected for CCR7, excluded terminally differentiated effector memory CD45RA+ cells. An assay was performed, and its level was deep. In the original workflow: ImmunoSEQ supplied junction-only sequences lacking quality scores, so filtering was different. Sequencing was performed with immunoSEQ multiplex PCR; in TCRdb, only in-frame clones are kept and a portion is missing. V, J and clone size were drawn from that table, and D and trimming were deduced from the DNA. The data contain approximately 650,000 clones, less than 97% of them singletons. This clone occurred once. The antigen remains unidentified.

The TCR sequence derives from a woman aged 25 to 39 in good health. The chain has TRBV28 and TRBJ1-2; D gene uncertain. The sequencing sample was made of naive CD8+ T cells sorted from blood. The CDR3 sequence: CASSFGGYGYTF. CDR3 DNA sequence: TGTGCCAGCAGTTTTGGCGGCTATGGCTACACCTTC.